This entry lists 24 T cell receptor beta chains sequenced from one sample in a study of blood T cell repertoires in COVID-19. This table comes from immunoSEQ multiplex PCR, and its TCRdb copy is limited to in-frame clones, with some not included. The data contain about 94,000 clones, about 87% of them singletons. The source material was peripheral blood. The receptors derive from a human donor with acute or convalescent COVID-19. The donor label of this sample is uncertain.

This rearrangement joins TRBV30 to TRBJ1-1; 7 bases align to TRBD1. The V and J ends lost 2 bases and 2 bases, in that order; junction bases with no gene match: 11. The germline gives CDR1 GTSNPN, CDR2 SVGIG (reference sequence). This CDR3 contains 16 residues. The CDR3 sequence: CAWSSGGRGLNTEAFF. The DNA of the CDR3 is TGTGCCTGGAGTTCAGGGGGGCGCGGACTTAACACTGAAGCTTTCTTT.

The CDR3 DNA sequence: TGTGCCAGCAGCCTCGACAGGGGGGGAGAGACCCAGTACTTC. Translated, it gives CASSLDRGGETQYF. J is TRBJ2-5 and V is TRBV27; the match to TRBD1 covers 9 bases. Germline CDR1 is MNHEY and CDR2 is SMNVEV (reference sequence). The CDR3 covers 14 residues. The junction had 6 bases not matched to a gene; V was cut back by 6 bases and J by 4 bases.

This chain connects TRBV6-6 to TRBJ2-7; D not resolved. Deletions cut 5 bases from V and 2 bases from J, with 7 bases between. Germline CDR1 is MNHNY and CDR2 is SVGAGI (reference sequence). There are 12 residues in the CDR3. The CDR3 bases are TGTGCCAGCAGTGCAGGCCCCTACGAGCAGTACTTC. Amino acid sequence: CASSAGPYEQYF.

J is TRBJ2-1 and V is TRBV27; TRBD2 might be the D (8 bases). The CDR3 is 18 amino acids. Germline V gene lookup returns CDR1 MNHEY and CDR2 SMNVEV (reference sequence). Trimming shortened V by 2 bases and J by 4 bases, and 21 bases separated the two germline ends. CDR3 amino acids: CASSLRGGDRVVYNEQFF. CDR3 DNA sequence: TGTGCCAGCAGTTTACGGGGGGGAGACAGGGTTGTTTACAATGAGCAGTTCTTC.

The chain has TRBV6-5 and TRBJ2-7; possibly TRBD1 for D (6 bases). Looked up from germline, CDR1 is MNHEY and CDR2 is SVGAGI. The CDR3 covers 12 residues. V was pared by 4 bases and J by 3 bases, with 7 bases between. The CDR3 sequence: CASSSDSYEQYF. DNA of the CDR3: TGTGCCAGCAGTTCGGACAGCTACGAGCAGTACTTC.

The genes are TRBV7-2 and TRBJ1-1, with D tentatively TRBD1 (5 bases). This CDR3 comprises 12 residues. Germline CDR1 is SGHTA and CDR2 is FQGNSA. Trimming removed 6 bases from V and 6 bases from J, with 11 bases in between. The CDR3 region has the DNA TGTGCCAGCAGGCGAGACAGCCCTGAAGCTTTCTTT. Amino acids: CASRRDSPEAFF.

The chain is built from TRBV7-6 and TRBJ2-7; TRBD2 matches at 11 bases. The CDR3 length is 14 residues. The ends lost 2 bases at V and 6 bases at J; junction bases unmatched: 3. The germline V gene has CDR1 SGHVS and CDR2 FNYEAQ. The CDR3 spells CASSLTSGGLEQYF. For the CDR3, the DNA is TGTGCCAGCAGCTTAACTAGCGGGGGTCTCGAGCAGTACTTC.

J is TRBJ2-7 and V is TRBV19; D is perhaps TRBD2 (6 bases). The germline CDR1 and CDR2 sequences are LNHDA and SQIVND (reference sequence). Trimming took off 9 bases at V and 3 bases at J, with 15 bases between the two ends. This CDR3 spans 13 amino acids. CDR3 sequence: CASRPTGGYEQYF. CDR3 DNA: TGTGCCAGCCGCCCGACCGGGGGCTACGAGCAGTACTTC.

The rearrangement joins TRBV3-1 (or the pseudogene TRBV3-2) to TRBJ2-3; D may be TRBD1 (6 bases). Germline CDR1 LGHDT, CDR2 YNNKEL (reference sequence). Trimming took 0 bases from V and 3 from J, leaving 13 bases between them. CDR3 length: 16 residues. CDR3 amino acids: CASSQEQQGRTDTQYF. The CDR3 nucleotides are TGTGCCAGCAGCCAAGAACAACAGGGTCGTACAGATACGCAGTATTTT.

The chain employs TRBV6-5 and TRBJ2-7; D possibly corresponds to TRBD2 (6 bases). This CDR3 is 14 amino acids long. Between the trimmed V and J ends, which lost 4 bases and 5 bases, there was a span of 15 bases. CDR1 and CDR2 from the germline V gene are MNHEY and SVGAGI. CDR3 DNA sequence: TGTGCCAGCAGTTTATTGGAGGGTGTTGACGAGCAGTACTTC. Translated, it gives CASSLLEGVDEQYF.

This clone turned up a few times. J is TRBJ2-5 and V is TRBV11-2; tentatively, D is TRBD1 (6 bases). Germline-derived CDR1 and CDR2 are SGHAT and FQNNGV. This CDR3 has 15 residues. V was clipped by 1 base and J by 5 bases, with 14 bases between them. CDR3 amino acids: CASSLAARGSETQYF. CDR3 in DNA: TGTGCCAGCAGCTTAGCGGCCAGGGGATCGGAGACCCAGTACTTC.

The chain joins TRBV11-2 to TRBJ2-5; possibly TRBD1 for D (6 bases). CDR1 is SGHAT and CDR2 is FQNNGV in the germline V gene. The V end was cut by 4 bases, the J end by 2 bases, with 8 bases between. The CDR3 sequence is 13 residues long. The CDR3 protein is CASSYGTQETQYF. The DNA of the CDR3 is TGTGCCAGCAGCTACGGGACACAAGAGACCCAGTACTTC.

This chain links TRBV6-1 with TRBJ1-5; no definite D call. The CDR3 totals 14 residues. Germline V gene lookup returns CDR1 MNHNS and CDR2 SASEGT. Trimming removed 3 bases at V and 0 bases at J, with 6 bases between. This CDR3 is CASSDSHSNQPQHF. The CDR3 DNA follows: TGTGCCAGCAGTGACAGTCATAGCAATCAGCCCCAGCATTTT.

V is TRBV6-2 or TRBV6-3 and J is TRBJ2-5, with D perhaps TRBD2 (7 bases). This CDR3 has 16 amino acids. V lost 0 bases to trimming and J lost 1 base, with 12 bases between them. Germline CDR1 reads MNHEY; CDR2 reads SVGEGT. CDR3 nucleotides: TGTGCCAGCAGTTACTCCCTGGGGGGGCCCCAAGAGACCCAGTACTTC. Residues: CASSYSLGGPQETQYF.

CDR3 coding DNA: TGTGCCAGCACCAGGACAGGGACCGGAAACACCATATATTTT. It yields the protein CASTRTGTGNTIYF. The chain employs TRBV5-6 and TRBJ1-3; 8 nucleotides match TRBD1. Germline trimming cut 6 bases from V and 4 bases from J; bases unmatched to any gene: 6. The CDR3 is 14 amino acids. Per the germline V gene, CDR1 is SGHDT and CDR2 is YYEEEE.

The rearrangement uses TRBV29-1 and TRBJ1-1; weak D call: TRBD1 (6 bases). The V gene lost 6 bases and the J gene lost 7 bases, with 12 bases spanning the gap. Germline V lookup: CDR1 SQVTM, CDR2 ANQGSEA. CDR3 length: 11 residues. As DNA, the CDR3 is TGCAGCGTGGCGACAGGATTTGAAGCTTTCTTT. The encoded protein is CSVATGFEAFF.

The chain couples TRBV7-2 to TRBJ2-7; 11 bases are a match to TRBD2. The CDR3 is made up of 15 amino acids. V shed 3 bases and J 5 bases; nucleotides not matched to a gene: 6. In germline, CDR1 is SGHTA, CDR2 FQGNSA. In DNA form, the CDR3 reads TGTGCCAGCAGCTTTGTAGCGGGGGGGCCCCACGAGCAGTACTTC. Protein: CASSFVAGGPHEQYF.

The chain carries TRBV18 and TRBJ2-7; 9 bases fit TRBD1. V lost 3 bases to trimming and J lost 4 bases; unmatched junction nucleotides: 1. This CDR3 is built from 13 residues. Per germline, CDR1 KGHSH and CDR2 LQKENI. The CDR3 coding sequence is TGTGCCAGCTCACCCGGGACAGGGTACGAGCAGTACTTC. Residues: CASSPGTGYEQYF. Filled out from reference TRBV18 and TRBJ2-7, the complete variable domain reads NAGVMQNPRHLVRRRGQEARLRCSPMKGHSHVYWYRQLPEEGLKFMVYLQKENIIDESGMPKERFSAEFPKEGPSILRIQQVVRGDSAAYFCASSPGTGYEQYFGPGTRLTVT.

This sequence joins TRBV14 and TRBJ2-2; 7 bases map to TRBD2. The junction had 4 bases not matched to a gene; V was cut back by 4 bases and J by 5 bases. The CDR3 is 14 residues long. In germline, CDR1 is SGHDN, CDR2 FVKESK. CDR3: CASSPSGGTGELFF. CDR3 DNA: TGTGCCAGCAGCCCTTCGGGAGGAACCGGGGAGCTGTTTTTT. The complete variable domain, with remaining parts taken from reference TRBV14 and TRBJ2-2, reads EAGVTQFPSHSVIEKGQTVTLRCDPISGHDNLYWYRRVMGKEIKFLLHFVKESKQDESGMPNNRFLAERTGGTYSTLKVQPAELEDSGVYFCASSPSGGTGELFFGEGSRLTVL.

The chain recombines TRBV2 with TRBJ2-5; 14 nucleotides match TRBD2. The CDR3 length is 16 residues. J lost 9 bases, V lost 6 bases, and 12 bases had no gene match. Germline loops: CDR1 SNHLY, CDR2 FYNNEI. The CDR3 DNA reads TGTGCCAGCAGCGCGGGACTAGCGGGGGCCTCTTGGGCCCAGTACTTC. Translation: CASSAGLAGASWAQYF.

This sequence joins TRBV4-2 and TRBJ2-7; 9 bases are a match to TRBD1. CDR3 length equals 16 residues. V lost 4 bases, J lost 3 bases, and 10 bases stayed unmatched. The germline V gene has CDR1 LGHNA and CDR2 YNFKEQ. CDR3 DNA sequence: TGTGCCAGCAGCCTGCTTCCCCGACAGGGGGTCTACGAGCAGTACTTC. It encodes CASSLLPRQGVYEQYF.

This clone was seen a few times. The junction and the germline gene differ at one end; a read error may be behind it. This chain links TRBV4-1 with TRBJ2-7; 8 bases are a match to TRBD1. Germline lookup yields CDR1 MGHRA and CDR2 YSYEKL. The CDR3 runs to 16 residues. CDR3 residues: CASSQDGAGGSYEQDF. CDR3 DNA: TGCGCCAGCAGCCAAGATGGGGCAGGGGGCTCCTACGAGCAGGACTTC.

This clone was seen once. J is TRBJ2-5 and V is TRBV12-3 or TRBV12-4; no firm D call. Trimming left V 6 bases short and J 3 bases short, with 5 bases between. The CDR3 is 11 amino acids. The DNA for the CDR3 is TGTGCCAGCAGGGAGAAAGAGACCCAGTACTTC. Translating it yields CASREKETQYF.

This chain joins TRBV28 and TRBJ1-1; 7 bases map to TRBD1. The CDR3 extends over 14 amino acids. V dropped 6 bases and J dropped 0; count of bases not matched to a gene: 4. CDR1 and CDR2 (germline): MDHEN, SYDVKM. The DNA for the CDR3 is TGTGCCAGCAGATGGACAGGAGTGAACACTGAAGCTTTCTTT. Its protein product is CASRWTGVNTEAFF.